These 9 T cell receptor beta chains were sequenced from one sample in a study of shared clonotypes between healthy human individuals. Naive CD8 cells lacked CD45RO, underwent positive selection for CCR7 and left out terminally differentiated effector memory CD45RA+ cells. TCRdb keeps only in-frame clones here, not all; method: immunoSEQ multiplex PCR. This sample has around 600,000 clones, with 85% to 95% found just once. The sequenced sample was naive CD8+ T cells sorted from blood. All receptors come from a woman aged 25 to 39 in good health.

The V gene is TRBV4-2, the J gene TRBJ2-3; the D is unclear. The ends were cut back, 3 bases at V and 6 bases at J, with 13 bases in the middle. The CDR3 loop spans 14 amino acids. Germline V CDR1 and CDR2: LGHNA, YNFKEQ. The CDR3 DNA reads as TGTGCCAGCAGCCACCGGAGTGTAAGGGATACGCAGTATTTT. This codes for CASSHRSVRDTQYF.

This clone was recorded only once. The J gene is TRBJ2-7, the V gene TRBV11-2; 7 bases match TRBD1. After removal of 3 bases from V and 6 bases from J, the junction contained 14 bases not matched to a gene. The CDR3 totals 16 residues. The V gene's germline CDR1 is SGHAT and CDR2 FQNNGV. In DNA, the CDR3 is TGTGCCAGCAGCTTGGGCAGAAAGACAGGGCAAGCCGAGCAGTACTTC. Protein sequence: CASSLGRKTGQAEQYF.

The chain is built from TRBV5-5 and TRBJ2-3, with 8 bases matching TRBD1. The CDR3 sequence is 15 residues long. Looked up from germline, CDR1 is SGHKS and CDR2 is YYEKEE (reference sequence). Germline trimming cut 6 bases from V and 6 bases from J; bases unmatched to any gene: 12. The CDR3 nucleotides are TGTGCCAGCATAGAGGTGGACAGGGTATTGGATACGCAGTATTTT. Translated, it gives CASIEVDRVLDTQYF. Using reference TRBV5-5 and TRBJ2-3 for the parts outside the CDR3, the full variable domain is DAGVTQSPTHLIKTRGQQVTLRCSPISGHKSVSWYQQVLGQGPQFIFQYYEKEERGRGNFPDRFSARQFPNYSSELNVNALLLGDSALYLCASIEVDRVLDTQYFGPGTRLTVL.

The chain is built from TRBV28 and TRBJ2-5; a weak D match, TRBD2 (5 bases). This CDR3 has 14 amino acids. Germline V gene data show CDR1 as MDHEN and CDR2 as SYDVKM. Trimming removed 5 bases at V and 4 bases at J, with 14 bases between. For the CDR3, the DNA is TGTGCCAGCAGTCTCCGGCGGGTAGGAGAGACCCAGTACTTC. It yields the protein CASSLRRVGETQYF.

This clone was recorded only once. The rearrangement joins TRBV6-6 to TRBJ2-7; D possibly corresponds to TRBD1 (6 bases). The CDR3 is 14 residues long. The V and J ends lost 2 bases and 5 bases respectively, with 13 bases between them. Looked up from germline, CDR1 is MNHNY and CDR2 is SVGAGI (reference sequence). The CDR3 DNA follows: TGTGCCAGCAGTTACGGCCAGGGGTTTAACGAGCAGTACTTC. Amino acid sequence: CASSYGQGFNEQYF.

Notes on this clone: Other nucleotide sequences in the sample specify the same CDR3. This chain connects TRBV19 to TRBJ2-7; D ambiguous. Germline V CDR1 and CDR2: LNHDA, SQIVND (reference sequence). The CDR3 length is 12 residues. V lost 1 base and J 6 bases, leaving 7 bases between the germline ends. The CDR3 region is CASSIGGSEQYF. In nucleotides, the CDR3 is TGTGCCAGTAGTATAGGAGGCAGCGAGCAGTACTTC.

The rearrangement uses TRBV27 and TRBJ2-3, with 7 bases identical to TRBD2. CDR1 MNHEY and CDR2 SMNVEV come from the germline V gene (reference sequence). The V gene end was trimmed by 2 bases and the J gene end by 6 bases; junction bases not matched to a gene: 14. The CDR3 length is 17 residues. CDR3 loop: CASSLVVRSGIGDTQYF. The CDR3 bases are TGTGCCAGCAGTTTAGTAGTGAGGAGCGGGATAGGTGATACGCAGTATTTT.

CDR3 residues: CASSDWVTQETQYF. The CDR3 region has the DNA TGTGCCAGCAGTGACTGGGTCACTCAAGAGACCCAGTACTTC. The V gene is TRBV2, the J gene TRBJ2-5; no clear D gene. This CDR3 region has 14 residues. CDR1 and CDR2 (germline): SNHLY, FYNNEI. V lost 3 bases and J lost 2, with 10 bases in between.

The chain links TRBV29-1 to TRBJ2-3; D remains ambiguous. V was trimmed by 5 bases and J by 1 base, leaving 13 bases between them. CDR1 and CDR2 from the germline V gene are SQVTM and ANQGSEA. The CDR3 runs 14 residues. DNA of the CDR3: TGCAGCGTTATATCCCAGCAAGGCACAGATACGCAGTATTTT. Translation gives CSVISQQGTDTQYF.